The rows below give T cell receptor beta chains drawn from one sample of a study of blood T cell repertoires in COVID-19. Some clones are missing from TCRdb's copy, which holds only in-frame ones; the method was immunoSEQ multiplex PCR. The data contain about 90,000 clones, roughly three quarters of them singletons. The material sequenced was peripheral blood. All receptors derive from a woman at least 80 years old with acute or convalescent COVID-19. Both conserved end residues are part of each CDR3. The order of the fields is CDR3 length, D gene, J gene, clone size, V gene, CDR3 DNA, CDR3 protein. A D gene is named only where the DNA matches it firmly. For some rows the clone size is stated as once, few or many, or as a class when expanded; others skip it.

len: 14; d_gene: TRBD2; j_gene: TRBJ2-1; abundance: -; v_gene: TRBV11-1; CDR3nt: TGTGCCAGCAGCTTGGTAGCGGGAGCAGATGAGCAGTTCTTC; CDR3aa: CASSLVAGADEQFF
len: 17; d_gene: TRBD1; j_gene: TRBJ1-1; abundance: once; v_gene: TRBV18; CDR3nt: TGTGCCAGCTCACCTCCAAGACCCGGGACAGGGGCCACTGAAGCTTTCTTT; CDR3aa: CASSPPRPGTGATEAFF
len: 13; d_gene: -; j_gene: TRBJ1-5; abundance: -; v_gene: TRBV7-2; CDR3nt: TGTGCCAGCAGCTTAGACTACAATCAGCCCCAGCATTTT; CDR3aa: CASSLDYNQPQHF
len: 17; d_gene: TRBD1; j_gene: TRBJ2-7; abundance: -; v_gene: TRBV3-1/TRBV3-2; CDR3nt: TGTGCCAGCAGCCAAGGTTCCGGGACAGCCTATGCCCACGAGCAGTACTTC; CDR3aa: CASSQGSGTAYAHEQYF
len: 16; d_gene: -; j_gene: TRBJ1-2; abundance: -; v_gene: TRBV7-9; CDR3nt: TGTGCCAGCAGCTTATCCCCGGGGCAGGGGATCTATGGCTACACCTTC; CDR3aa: CASSLSPGQGIYGYTF
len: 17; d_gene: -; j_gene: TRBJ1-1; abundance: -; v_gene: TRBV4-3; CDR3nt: TGCGCCAGCAGCCAAGGAGAAGGGAGGGGCCTGAACGCTGAAGCTTTCTTT; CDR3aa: CASSQGEGRGLNAEAFF
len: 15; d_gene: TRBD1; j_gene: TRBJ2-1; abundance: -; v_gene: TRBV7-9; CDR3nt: TGTGCCAGCAGCTTAACGCCGGGGACAGTCAATGAGCAGTTCTTC; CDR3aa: CASSLTPGTVNEQFF
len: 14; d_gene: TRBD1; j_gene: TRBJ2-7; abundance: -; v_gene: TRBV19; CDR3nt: TGTGCCAGTAGTATCCCACAGGGGAGCGGCGAGCAGTACTTC; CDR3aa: CASSIPQGSGEQYF
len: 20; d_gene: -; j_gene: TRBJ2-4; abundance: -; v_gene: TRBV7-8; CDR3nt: TGTGCCAGCAGCTTAACCCGGCTGGAGCGGCGGGGTAAGGGCAAAAACATTCAGTACTTC; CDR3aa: CASSLTRLERRGKGKNIQYF
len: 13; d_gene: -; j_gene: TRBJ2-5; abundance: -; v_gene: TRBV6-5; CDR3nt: TGTGCCAGCAGTTCCCGACTGGGAGAGACCCAGTACTTC; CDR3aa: CASSSRLGETQYF
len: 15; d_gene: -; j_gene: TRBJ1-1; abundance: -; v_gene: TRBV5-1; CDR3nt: TGCGCCAGCAGCGACCCGACAGGAGGGAACACTGAAGCTTTCTTT; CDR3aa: CASSDPTGGNTEAFF
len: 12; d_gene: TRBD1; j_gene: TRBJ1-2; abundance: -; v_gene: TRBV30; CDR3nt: TGTGCCTGTACCGGGACAGGGGTTCGCTACACCTTC; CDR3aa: CACTGTGVRYTF
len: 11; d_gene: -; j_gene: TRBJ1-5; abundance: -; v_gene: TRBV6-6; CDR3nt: TGTGCCACGTTCGGAGAAACCATCCAGCATTTT; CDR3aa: CATFGETIQHF
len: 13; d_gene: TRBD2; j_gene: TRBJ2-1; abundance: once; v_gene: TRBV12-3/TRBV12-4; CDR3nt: TGTGCCAGCCGTAGCGGGGGGGCGGGTATTGAGTTCTTC; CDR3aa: CASRSGGAGIEFF
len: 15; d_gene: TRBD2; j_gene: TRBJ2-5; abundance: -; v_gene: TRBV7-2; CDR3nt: TGTGCCAGCAGCTTAGGGGATAGCGGGCTAGAGACCCAGTACTTC; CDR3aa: CASSLGDSGLETQYF
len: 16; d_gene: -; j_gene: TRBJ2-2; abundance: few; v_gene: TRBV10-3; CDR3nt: TGTGCCATCCGGATTGGGCCAAGCCCCAACACCGGGGAGCTGTTTTTT; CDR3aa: CAIRIGPSPNTGELFF
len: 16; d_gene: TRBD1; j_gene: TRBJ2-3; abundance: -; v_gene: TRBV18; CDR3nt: TGTGCCAGCTCACCAGGGGGACAGCGAGGGGCAGATACGCAGTATTTT; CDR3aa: CASSPGGQRGADTQYF
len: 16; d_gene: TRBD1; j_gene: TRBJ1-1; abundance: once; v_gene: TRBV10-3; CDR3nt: TGTGCCATCAGGTCCGGGACAGGGTCACCGAACACTGAAGCTTTCTTT; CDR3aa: CAIRSGTGSPNTEAFF
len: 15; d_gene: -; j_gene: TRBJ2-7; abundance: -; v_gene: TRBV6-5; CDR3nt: TGTGCCAGCAGTTACGGAACATCCCGGGCCTACGAGCAGTACTTC; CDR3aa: CASSYGTSRAYEQYF
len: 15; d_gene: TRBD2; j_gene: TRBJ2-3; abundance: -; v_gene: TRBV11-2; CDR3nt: TGTGCCAGCAGCCCGAACCTAGCGGTAAAAGATACGCAGTATTTT; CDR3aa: CASSPNLAVKDTQYF
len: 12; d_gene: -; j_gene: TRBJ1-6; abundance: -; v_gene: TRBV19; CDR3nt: TGTGCCAGTAGTGATCGGAATTCACCCCTCCACTTT; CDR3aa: CASSDRNSPLHF
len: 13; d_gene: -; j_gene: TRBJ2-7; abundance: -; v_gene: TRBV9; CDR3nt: TGTGCCAGCAGCGTAGGTCAGTCCTACGAGCAGTACTTC; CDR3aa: CASSVGQSYEQYF
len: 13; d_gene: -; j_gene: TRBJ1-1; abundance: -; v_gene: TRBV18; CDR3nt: TGTGCCAGCTCCTCCGGGAACGCCGCTGAAGCTTTCTTT; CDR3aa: CASSSGNAAEAFF
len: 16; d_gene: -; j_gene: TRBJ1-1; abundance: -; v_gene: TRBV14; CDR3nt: TGTGCCAGCAGAGATTGGCGGGGGCAGGGGAACACTGAAGCTTTCTTT; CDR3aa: CASRDWRGQGNTEAFF
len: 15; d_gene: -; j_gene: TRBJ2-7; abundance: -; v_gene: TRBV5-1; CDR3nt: TGCGCCAGCCGTTTATTCGGTGTCCCAACCTACGAGCAGTACTTC; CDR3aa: CASRLFGVPTYEQYF
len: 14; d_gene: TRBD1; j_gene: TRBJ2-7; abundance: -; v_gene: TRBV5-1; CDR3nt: TGCGCCAGCAGTAAAGGACAGGGGGCCTACGAGCAGTACTTC; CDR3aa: CASSKGQGAYEQYF
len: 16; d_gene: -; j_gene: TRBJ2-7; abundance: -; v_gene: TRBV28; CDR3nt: TGTGCCAGCAGTTCCCCCGGGAGTAGTCGCTCCTACGAGCAGTACTTC; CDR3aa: CASSSPGSSRSYEQYF
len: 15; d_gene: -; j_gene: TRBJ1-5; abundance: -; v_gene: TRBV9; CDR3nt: TGTGCCAGCAGCGTAGGCGGGGGCGAAAATCAGCCCCAGCATTTT; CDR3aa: CASSVGGGENQPQHF
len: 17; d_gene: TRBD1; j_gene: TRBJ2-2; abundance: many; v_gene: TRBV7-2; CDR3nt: TGTGCCAGCAGCTTAACAGGGGAGAGGTTGCGAACCGGGGAGCTGTTTTTT; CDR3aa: CASSLTGERLRTGELFF
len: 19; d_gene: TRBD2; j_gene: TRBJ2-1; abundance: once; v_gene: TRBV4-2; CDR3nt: TGTGCCAGCAGCACACTAGCGGGAGAGTCTGTGTCGGCGTACAATGAGCAGTTCTTC; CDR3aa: CASSTLAGESVSAYNEQFF
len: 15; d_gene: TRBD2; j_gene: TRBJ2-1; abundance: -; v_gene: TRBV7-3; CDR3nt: TGTGCCAGCAGCTTTGGAGCGGGGGCCGGGGATGAGCAGTTCTTC; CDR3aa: CASSFGAGAGDEQFF
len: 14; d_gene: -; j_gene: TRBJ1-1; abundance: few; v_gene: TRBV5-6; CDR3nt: TGTGCCAGCACCCACAGGGTAGGGGGAACTGAAGCTTTCTTT; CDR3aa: CASTHRVGGTEAFF